Listed here is a single TCR beta chain. Its target is not known. This record belongs to a study of CD8 T cells in Susac syndrome. Study-wide results and limits: The CD4+ T cell repertoires of Susac syndrome were found to show no clonal expansion.

The CDR3 totals 16 residues. Trimming took 3 bases from V and 0 from J, leaving 16 bases between them. Per the germline V gene, CDR1 is SQVTM and CDR2 is ANQGSEA. RNA totalling about 0.5 to 1 ug underwent reverse transcription with random hexamers. MiXCR, applied by TCRdb to the immunoSEQ multiplex PCR reads, yields one record per CDR3 protein. The sample holds some 200,000 distinct CDR3 sequences, around 90% seen once. The rearrangement joins TRBV29-1 to TRBJ2-3; tentatively, D is TRBD1 (5 bases). The sequence was collected from a human donor with Susac syndrome. The sample was CD4+ T cells from PBMCs. CDR3 in DNA: TGCAGCGTTGACTCAGGGATCGGTCTTAGCACAGATACGCAGTATTTT. It is translated as CSVDSGIGLSTDTQYF.